This T cell receptor (beta chain) was obtained from a study of T cell responses to AZD1222 COVID-19 vaccine. Findings and limits, study-wide: Spike-specific TCR breadth and depth both grew after two AZD1222 doses. Only a handful of AZD1222 recipients tested seropositive at baseline.

With respect to this clone: Its antigen is undetermined.

Repertoires were generated with immunoSEQ multiplex PCR, while TCRdb's copy carries only in-frame clones and drops some. The data contain approximately 170,000 clones, around nine tenths of them singletons. With 0 bases clipped from V and 5 bases from J, the junction kept 13 bases outside the gene matches. The CDR3 is 17 amino acids. The germline CDR1 and CDR2 sequences are SGHNT and YYREEE (reference sequence). The chain joins TRBV5-4 to TRBJ1-2, with 7 positions matching TRBD1. The receptor's source is an adult who received the AZD1222 COVID-19 vaccine. The sequenced sample was peripheral blood, obtained 28 days after the second AZD1222 dose. CDR3 nucleotide sequence: TGTGCCAGCAGCTTGGGAGGGGGCGCGACTGGGAGTTATGGCTACACCTTC. Translated, it gives CASSLGGGATGSYGYTF.